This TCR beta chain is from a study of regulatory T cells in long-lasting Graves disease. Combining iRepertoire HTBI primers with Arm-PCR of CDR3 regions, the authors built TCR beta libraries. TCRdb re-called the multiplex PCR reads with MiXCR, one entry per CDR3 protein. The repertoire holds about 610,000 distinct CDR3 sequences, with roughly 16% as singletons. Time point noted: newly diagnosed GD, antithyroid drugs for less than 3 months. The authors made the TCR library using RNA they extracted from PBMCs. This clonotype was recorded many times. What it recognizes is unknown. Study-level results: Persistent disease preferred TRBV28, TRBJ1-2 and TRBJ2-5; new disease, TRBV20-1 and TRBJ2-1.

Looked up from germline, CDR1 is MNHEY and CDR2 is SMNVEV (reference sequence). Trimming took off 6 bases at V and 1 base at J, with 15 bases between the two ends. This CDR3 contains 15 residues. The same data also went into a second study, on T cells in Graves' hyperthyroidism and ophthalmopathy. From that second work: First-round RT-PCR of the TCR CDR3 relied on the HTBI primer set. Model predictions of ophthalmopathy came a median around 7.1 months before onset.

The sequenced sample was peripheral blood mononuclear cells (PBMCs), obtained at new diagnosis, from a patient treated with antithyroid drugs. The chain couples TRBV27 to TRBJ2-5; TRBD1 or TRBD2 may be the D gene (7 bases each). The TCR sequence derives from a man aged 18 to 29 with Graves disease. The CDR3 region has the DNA TGTGCCAGCAGCCATCCCAGGGGGGGCCAAGAGACCCAGTACTTC. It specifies CASSHPRGGQETQYF.